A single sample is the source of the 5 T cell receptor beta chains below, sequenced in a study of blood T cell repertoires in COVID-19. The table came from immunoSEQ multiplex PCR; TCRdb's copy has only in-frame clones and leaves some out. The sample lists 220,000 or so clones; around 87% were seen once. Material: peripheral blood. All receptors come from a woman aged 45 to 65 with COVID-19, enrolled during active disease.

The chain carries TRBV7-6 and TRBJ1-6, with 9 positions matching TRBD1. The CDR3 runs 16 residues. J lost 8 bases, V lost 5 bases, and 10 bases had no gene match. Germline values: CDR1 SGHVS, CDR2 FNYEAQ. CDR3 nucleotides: TGTGCCAGCAGCCTCGGACAGGGGTTTTCATATTCACCCCTCCACTTT. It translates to CASSLGQGFSYSPLHF.

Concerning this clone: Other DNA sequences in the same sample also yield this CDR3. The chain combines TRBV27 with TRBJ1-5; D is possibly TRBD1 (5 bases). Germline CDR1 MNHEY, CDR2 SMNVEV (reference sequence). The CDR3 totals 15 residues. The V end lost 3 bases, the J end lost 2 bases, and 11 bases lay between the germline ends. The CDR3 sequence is CASSLGGGGNQPQHF. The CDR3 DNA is TGTGCCAGCAGTTTGGGGGGGGGTGGCAATCAGCCCCAGCATTTT.

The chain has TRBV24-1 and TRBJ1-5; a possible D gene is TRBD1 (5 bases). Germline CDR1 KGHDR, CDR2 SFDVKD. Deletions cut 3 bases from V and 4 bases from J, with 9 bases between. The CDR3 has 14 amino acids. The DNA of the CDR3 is TGTGCCACCAGTGATGGGTCAGGGAATCAGCCCCAGCATTTT. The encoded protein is CATSDGSGNQPQHF.

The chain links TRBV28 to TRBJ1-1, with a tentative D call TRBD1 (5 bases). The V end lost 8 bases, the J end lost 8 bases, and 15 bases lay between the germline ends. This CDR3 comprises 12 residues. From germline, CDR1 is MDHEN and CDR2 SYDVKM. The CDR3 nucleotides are TGTGCCAGCTCAAGGGGAGGGCGGGAAGCTTTCTTT. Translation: CASSRGGREAFF.

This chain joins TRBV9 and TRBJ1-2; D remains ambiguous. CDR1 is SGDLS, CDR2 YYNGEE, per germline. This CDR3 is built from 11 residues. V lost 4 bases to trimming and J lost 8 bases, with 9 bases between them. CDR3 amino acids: CASSPGVGYTF. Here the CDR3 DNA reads TGTGCCAGCAGCCCCGGGGTGGGCTACACCTTC. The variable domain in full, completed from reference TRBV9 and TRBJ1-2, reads DSGVTQTPKHLITATGQRVTLRCSPRSGDLSVYWYQQSLDQGLQFLIQYYNGEERAKGNILERFSAQQFPDLHSELNLSSLELGDSALYFCASSPGVGYTFGSGTRLTVV.